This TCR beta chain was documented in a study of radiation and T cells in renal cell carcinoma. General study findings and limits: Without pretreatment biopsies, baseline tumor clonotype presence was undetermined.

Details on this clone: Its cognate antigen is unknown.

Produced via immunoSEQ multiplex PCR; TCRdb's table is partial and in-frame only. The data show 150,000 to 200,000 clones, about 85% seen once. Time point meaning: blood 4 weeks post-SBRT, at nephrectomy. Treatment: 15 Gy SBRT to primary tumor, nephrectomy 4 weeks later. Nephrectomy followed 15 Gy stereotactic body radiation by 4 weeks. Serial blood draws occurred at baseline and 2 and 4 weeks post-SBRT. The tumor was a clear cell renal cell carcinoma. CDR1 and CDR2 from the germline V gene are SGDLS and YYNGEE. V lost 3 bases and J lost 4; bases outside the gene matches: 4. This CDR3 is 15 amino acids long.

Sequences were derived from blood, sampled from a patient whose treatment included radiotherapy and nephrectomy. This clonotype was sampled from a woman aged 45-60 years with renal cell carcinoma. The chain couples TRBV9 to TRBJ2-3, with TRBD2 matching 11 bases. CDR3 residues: CASSGSSGGADTQYF. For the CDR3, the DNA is TGTGCCAGCAGCGGGAGTAGCGGGGGGGCAGATACGCAGTATTTT.